What follows are 9 T cell receptor beta chains derived from one specimen sequenced in a study of blood T cells in healthy people across ages. The use of a sample-barcoded 5' primer and a J-beta primer mix characterized a second PCR of 7 to 11 cycles. TCRdb reanalysed the 5' RACE reads using MiXCR and keeps one entry per CDR3 protein. The sample includes under 1,100,000 distinct CDR3 sequences, approximately 26% of them seen just once. These same records also appear under a second study, on T cells of mothers and their children.

Specimen: blood. Every receptor here comes from a girl between 2 and 10 years old in good health.

This clonotype was detected only once. V gene TRBV28 combines with J gene TRBJ2-1; 8 positions agree with TRBD1. With the DNA end fitting TRBJ2-5 better, the J assignment may be wrong. The germline V gene encodes CDR1 MDHEN and CDR2 SYDVKM. This CDR3 comprises 13 residues. The CDR3 coding sequence is TGTGCCGGAAGAGGACAGGGAGAAAAGACCCAGTACTTC. Its translation is CAGRGQGEKTQYF.

This clonotype has only a few counts. V gene TRBV5-6 combines with J gene TRBJ2-7, with a tentative D call TRBD2 (5 bases). CDR1 and CDR2 (germline): SGHDT, YYEEEE. Trimming removed 4 bases from V and 7 bases from J, with 18 bases in between. The CDR3 covers 14 residues. The CDR3 here is CASSLITGLGEQYF. As DNA, the CDR3 is TGTGCCAGCAGCCTGATAACGGGGTTGGGTGAGCAGTACTTC.

This clonotype came up a few times. Written as DNA, the CDR3 is TGTGCCGTATCGCGGGGGCTTGGCGAAGCTTTCTTT. It translates to CAVSRGLGEAFF. The chain couples TRBV27 to TRBJ1-1; possibly TRBD1 for D (6 bases). Germline V CDR1 and CDR2: MNHEY, SMNVEV (reference sequence). V dropped 11 bases and J dropped 8 bases, with 18 bases sitting between them. The CDR3 loop spans 12 amino acids.

This clonotype turned up a few times. The chain employs TRBV7-8 and TRBJ2-1; 11 bases are shared with TRBD2. The V gene's germline CDR1 is SGHVS and CDR2 FQNEAQ. The V gene end was trimmed by 5 bases and the J gene end by 7 bases; junction bases not matched to a gene: 10. The length of the CDR3 is 16 residues. The DNA of the CDR3 is TGTGCCAGCAGCCCACTGGCTAGCGGGAGGATAAATGAGCAGTTCTTC. This translates into CASSPLASGRINEQFF.

This sequence joins TRBV7-9 and TRBJ1-1; tentatively, D is TRBD1 (5 bases). The CDR3 covers 17 residues. V lost 2 bases and J 3 bases, leaving 19 bases between the germline ends. CDR1 and CDR2 (germline): SEHNR, FQNEAQ (reference sequence). The CDR3 DNA reads TGTGCCAGCAGCTTACATCGGGTAAAAGGGGCGGACACTGAAGCTTTCTTT. Translating it yields CASSLHRVKGADTEAFF.

The V gene is TRBV29-1, the J gene TRBJ2-7; 8 bases fit TRBD1. Germline-derived CDR1 and CDR2 are SQVTM and ANQGSEA. V lost 6 bases and J lost 2; bases outside the gene matches: 9. The length of the CDR3 is 14 residues. CDR3 in DNA: TGCAGCGTCTTAGACAGGGGAAGGACCTACGAGCAGTACTTC. This encodes CSVLDRGRTYEQYF.

In this sample, this clonotype turned up a few times. The chain couples TRBV4-2 to TRBJ2-5; weak D call: TRBD2 (5 bases). The end of the DNA fits TRBJ2-1 better, so the J call may be wrong. Germline V gene lookup returns CDR1 LGHNA and CDR2 YNFKEQ. This CDR3 region has 14 residues. The CDR3 DNA reads TGTGCCAGCAGCCAAGAGGGAGCGGACAATGAGCAGTTCTTC. Protein product: CASSQEGADNEQFF.

The sample holds a few counts of this clonotype. The rearrangement joins TRBV6-1 to TRBJ1-2; D is possibly TRBD1 (5 bases). This CDR3 has 14 amino acids. The germline V gene encodes CDR1 MNHNS and CDR2 SASEGT. V was cut by 3 bases and J by 6 bases, with 14 bases left in between. Here the CDR3 DNA reads TGTGCCAGCAGTGACGTGGGGGGGAAGGATGGCTACACCTTC. Translating gives CASSDVGGKDGYTF.

The CDR3 bases are TGTGCCAGCAGCCTTTGGGACAGAGGACTAGCGGGTGCGAACGAGCAGTACTTC. As protein: CASSLWDRGLAGANEQYF. V is TRBV7-9 and J is TRBJ2-7, with 11 positions matching TRBD2. The germline CDR1 and CDR2 sequences are SEHNR and FQNEAQ (reference sequence). V shed 5 bases, J shed 5 bases, and the junction held 17 bases outside the gene matches. This CDR3 has 18 amino acids.